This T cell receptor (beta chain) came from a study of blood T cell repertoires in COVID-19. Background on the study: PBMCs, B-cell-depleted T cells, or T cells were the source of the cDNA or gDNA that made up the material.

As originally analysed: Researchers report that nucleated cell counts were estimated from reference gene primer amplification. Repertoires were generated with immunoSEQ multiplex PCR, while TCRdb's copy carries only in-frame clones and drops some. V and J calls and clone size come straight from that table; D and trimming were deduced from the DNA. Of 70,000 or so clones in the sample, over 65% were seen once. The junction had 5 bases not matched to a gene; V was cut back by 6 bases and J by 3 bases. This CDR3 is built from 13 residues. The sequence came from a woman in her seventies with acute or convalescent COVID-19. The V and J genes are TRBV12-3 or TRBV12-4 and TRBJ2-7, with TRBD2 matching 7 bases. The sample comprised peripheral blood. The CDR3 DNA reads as TGTGCCAGCAGACCGGGACTATTCTACGAGCAGTACTTC. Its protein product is CASRPGLFYEQYF.